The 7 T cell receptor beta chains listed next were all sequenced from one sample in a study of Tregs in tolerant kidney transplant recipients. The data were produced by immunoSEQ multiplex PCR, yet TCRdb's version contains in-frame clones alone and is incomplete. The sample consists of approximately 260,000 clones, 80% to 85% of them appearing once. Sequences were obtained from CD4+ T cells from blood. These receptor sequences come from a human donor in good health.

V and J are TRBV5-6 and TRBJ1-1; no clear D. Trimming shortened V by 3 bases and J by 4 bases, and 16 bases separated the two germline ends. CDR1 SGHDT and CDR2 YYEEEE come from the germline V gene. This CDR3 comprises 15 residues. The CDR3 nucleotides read TGTGCCAGCAGCTACCTAGGGTCGAGGAGCACTGAAGCTTTCTTT. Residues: CASSYLGSRSTEAFF.

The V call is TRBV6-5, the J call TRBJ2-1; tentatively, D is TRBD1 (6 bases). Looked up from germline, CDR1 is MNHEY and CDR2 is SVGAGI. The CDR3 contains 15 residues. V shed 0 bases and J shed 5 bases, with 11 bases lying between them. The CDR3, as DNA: TGTGCCAGCAGTTACTCGCGACAGGTCAACAATGAGCAGTTCTTC. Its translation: CASSYSRQVNNEQFF.

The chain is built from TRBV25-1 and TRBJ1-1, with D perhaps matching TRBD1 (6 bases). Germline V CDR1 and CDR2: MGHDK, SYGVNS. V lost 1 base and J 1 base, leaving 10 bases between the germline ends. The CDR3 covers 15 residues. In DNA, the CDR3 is TGTGCCAGCAGTGAATCGGGGGGCCGGAACACTGAAGCTTTCTTT. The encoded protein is CASSESGGRNTEAFF.

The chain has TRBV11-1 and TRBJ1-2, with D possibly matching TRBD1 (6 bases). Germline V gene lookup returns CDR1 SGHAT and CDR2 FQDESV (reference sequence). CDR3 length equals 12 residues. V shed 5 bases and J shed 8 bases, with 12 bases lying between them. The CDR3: CASSQGLGGYTF. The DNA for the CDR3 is TGTGCCAGCAGCCAGGGGCTGGGAGGCTACACCTTC.

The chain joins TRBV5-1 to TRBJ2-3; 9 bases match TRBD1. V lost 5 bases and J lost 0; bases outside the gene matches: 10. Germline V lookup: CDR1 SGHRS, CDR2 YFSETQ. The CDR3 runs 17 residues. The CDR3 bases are TGCGCCAGCAGTCGACAATCCGGGACAGGGAGCACAGATACGCAGTATTTT. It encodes CASSRQSGTGSTDTQYF.

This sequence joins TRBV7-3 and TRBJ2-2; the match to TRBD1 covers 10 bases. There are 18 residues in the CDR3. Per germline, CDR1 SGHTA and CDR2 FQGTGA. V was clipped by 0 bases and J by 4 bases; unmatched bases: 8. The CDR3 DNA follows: TGTGCCAGCAGCTTAACGTCTTGGGGGACAGGGGCCACCGGGGAGCTGTTTTTT. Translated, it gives CASSLTSWGTGATGELFF.

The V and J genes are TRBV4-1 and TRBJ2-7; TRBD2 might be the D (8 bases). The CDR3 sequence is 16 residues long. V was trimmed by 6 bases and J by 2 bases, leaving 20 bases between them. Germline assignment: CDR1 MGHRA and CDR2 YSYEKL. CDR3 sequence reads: CASRPGTAGVTYEQYF. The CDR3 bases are TGCGCCAGCAGACCTGGGACAGCGGGGGTAACCTACGAGCAGTACTTC.